Each of the 14 T cell receptor beta chains below was sequenced from the same sample in a study of blood T cells in healthy people across ages. The use of a sample-barcoded 5' primer and a J-beta primer mix characterized a second PCR of roughly 7 to 11 cycles. TCRdb independently ran MiXCR on the 5' RACE reads; one entry per CDR3 protein. The sample carries approximately 1,700,000 distinct CDR3 sequences, around 42% recorded once. The sequenced material came from blood. The receptors derive from a human donor in good health.

This clonotype has more than one count but fewer than ten. V usage is TRBV11-2 and J usage is TRBJ1-2, with a weak D call TRBD1 (5 bases). CDR3 length equals 17 residues. Trimming removed 1 base from V and 2 bases from J, with 17 bases in between. The germline V gene encodes CDR1 SGHAT and CDR2 FQNNGV. CDR3 loop: CASSLGGVTGKNYGYTF. The CDR3 DNA reads as TGTGCCAGCAGCTTAGGAGGGGTTACGGGAAAAAACTATGGCTACACCTTC.

The CDR3 protein is CSVLPTDTQYF. In nucleotides, the CDR3 is TGCAGCGTCCTTCCCACAGATACGCAGTATTTT. The chain joins TRBV29-1 to TRBJ2-3, with D hard to call. The CDR3 sequence is 11 residues long. The germline gives CDR1 SQVTM, CDR2 ANQGSEA. Trimming shortened V by 6 bases and J by 2 bases, and 6 bases separated the two germline ends.

The V call is TRBV7-2, the J call TRBJ2-3; possible D gene TRBD2, 7 bases. This CDR3 region has 14 residues. The V gene's germline CDR1 is SGHTA and CDR2 FQGNSA. Trimming took 8 bases from V and 6 from J, leaving 18 bases between them. The CDR3 DNA sequence: TGTGCCAGCTTGAGGGGGGGGGGCGGTGATACGCAGTATTTT. It is translated as CASLRGGGGDTQYF.

The chain has TRBV6-2 or TRBV6-3 and TRBJ2-1, with D possibly being TRBD1 (5 bases). The CDR3 is 12 residues long. The germline V gene encodes CDR1 MNHEY and CDR2 SVGEGT. The ends were cut back, 0 bases at V and 14 bases at J, with 11 bases in the middle. The CDR3 DNA follows: TGTGCCAGCAGTTACTCGACCAGGGATGAGTTCTTC. Translating gives CASSYSTRDEFF.

This clonotype was seen only a few times. The chain uses TRBV4-3 and TRBJ1-4; no reliable D call. This CDR3 spans 15 amino acids. V lost 4 bases, J lost 5 bases, and 14 bases lay in between. The germline CDR1 and CDR2 sequences are LGHNA and YSLEER. Here the CDR3 DNA reads TGCGCCAGCAGCCGAGTGGGGAGTCCAAATGAAAAACTGTTTTTT. Encoded protein: CASSRVGSPNEKLFF.

The rearrangement joins TRBV7-6 to TRBJ1-2, with D tentatively TRBD1 (5 bases). This CDR3 spans 13 amino acids. Trimming left V 1 base short and J 7 bases short, with 10 bases between. Germline V gene sequence: CDR1 SGHVS, CDR2 FNYEAQ. For the CDR3, the DNA is TGTGCCAGCAGCTTAGATTGGGGGTCTGGCTACACCTTC. Residues: CASSLDWGSGYTF.

The V and J genes are TRBV27 and TRBJ1-5, with 10 nucleotides matching TRBD1. With V trimmed by 3 bases and J by 6 bases, 5 bases remained unmatched. Germline V gives CDR1 MNHEY, CDR2 SMNVEV (reference sequence). The CDR3 loop spans 15 amino acids. CDR3 in DNA: TGTGCCAGCAGTTTGACAGGGGGCAATACTCAGCCCCAGCATTTT. This translates into CASSLTGGNTQPQHF.

This sequence joins TRBV20-1 and TRBJ2-1, with 11 bases that match TRBD2. This CDR3 region has 18 residues. Germline CDR1 and CDR2: DFQATT and SNEGSKA (reference sequence). J lost 0 bases, V lost 5 bases, and 12 bases had no gene match. The CDR3 reads CSAQLAGATVSSYNEQFF. The CDR3 DNA sequence: TGCAGTGCTCAACTAGCGGGGGCTACTGTGAGCTCCTACAATGAGCAGTTCTTC.

The CDR3: CASCSDSGGTYEQYF. The CDR3, as DNA: TGTGCCAGCTGCTCCGATAGCGGGGGGACTTACGAGCAGTACTTC. The rearrangement joins TRBV7-9 to TRBJ2-1, with 10 positions matching TRBD2. With the DNA end fitting TRBJ2-7 better, the J assignment may be wrong. In germline, CDR1 is SEHNR, CDR2 FQNEAQ (reference sequence). This CDR3 comprises 15 residues.

V usage is TRBV5-1 and J usage is TRBJ1-4; no clear D. The ends were cut back, 2 bases at V and 5 bases at J, with 10 bases in the middle. Germline CDR1 reads SGHRS; CDR2 reads YFSETQ. The CDR3 has 14 residues. CDR3 protein: CASSLNGPNEKLFF. The CDR3 region has the DNA TGCGCCAGCAGCTTAAATGGTCCCAATGAAAAACTGTTTTTT.

The chain combines TRBV7-8 with TRBJ2-5, with D tentatively TRBD2 (5 bases). The germline V gene has CDR1 SGHVS and CDR2 FQNEAQ. V lost 9 bases to trimming and J lost 5 bases, with 28 bases between them. The CDR3 loop spans 17 amino acids. The CDR3 DNA sequence: TGTGCCAGTAGTATCCATGCCCGTTCGGGGAGTAGGGAGACCCAGTACTTC. This translates into CASSIHARSGSRETQYF.

The CDR3 DNA follows: TGCGCCAGCAGCCAAGTTGTTTTAGAGGGATCGGGAAGAGCGGCTTTCTTT. This gives the protein CASSQVVLEGSGRAAFF. J is TRBJ1-1 and V is TRBV4-1; D not certain. V was clipped by 1 base and J by 11 bases, with 26 bases between them. CDR3 length equals 17 residues. CDR1 is MGHRA, CDR2 YSYEKL, per germline.

The rearrangement joins TRBV12-3 or TRBV12-4 to TRBJ2-7; perhaps D is TRBD1 or TRBD2 (5 bases each). The CDR3 covers 16 residues. The V end was cut by 1 base, the J end by 2 bases, with 15 bases between. CDR3 region: CASSLDLGELPYEQYF. The CDR3 region has the DNA TGTGCCAGCAGTTTAGACCTAGGGGAGTTGCCCTACGAGCAGTACTTC.

The rearrangement links TRBV20-1 to TRBJ2-4, with TRBD2 identical over 11 bases. The closer fit of TRBJ2-5 to the DNA end suggests the J call may be wrong. Germline V CDR1 and CDR2: DFQATT, SNEGSKA (reference sequence). This CDR3 is 17 amino acids long. The DNA for the CDR3 is TGCAGTGCTAGGTTGACTAGCGGGGACCTTCGGGGGGAGACCCAGTACTTC. As protein: CSARLTSGDLRGETQYF.